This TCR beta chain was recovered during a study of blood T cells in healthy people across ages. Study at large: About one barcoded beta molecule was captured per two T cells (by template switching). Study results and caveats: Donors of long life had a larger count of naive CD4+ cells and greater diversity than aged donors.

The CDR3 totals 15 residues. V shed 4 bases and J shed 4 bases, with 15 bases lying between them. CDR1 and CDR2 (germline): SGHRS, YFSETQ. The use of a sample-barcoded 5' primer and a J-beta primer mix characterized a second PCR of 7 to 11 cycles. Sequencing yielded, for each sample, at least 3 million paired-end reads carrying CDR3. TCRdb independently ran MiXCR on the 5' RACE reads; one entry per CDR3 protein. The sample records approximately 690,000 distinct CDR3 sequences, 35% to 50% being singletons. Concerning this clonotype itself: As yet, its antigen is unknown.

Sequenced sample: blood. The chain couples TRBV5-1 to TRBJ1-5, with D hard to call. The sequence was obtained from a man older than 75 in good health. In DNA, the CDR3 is TGCGCCAGCAGCCCGGGAGGAGTAAGGAATCAGCCCCAGCATTTT. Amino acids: CASSPGGVRNQPQHF.